This is a list of T cell receptor beta chains from one sample in a study of glioma-infiltrating T cells. One entry per CDR3 protein results from TCRdb running MiXCR on the multiplex PCR reads. The data contain fewer than 500,000 distinct CDR3 sequences, 35% to 45% of them seen just once; the ten biggest clones take up about 11%. The sample consisted of glioma tissue, nonneoplastic brain tissue, or PBMCs (not recorded which). All receptors come from a human donor with low-grade glioma or glioblastoma, undergoing nonglioma brain surgery, or in good health (not recorded which). Both conserved end residues are part of each CDR3. A D gene is named only where the DNA matches it firmly. The size entry is marked missing in some rows and otherwise reads once, few, many or a size class.

v_gene	d_gene	j_gene	abundance	CDR3aa	CDR3nt
TRBV6-1	TRBD2	TRBJ2-1	many	CASRGSGGLASIADNNEQFF	TGTGCCAGCAGAGGGTCGGGGGGACTAGCAAGTATTGCTGATAACAATGAGCAGTTCTTC
TRBV20-1	TRBD2	TRBJ2-1	many	CSARDLMEAGGHNEQFF	TGCAGTGCTAGAGATCTAATGGAAGCGGGAGGGCACAATGAGCAGTTCTTC
TRBV27	TRBD1	TRBJ2-7	many	CASRTGGRGVEQYF	TGTGCCAGCAGGACAGGGGGCCGGGGTGTCGAGCAGTACTTC
TRBV5-4	TRBD1	TRBJ1-2	-	CASSRTGGGIDYGYTF	TGTGCCAGCAGCCGGACGGGAGGGGGCATTGACTATGGCTACACCTTC
TRBV7-9	TRBD1	TRBJ1-1	-	CASSPYRGNTEAFF	TGTGCCAGCAGCCCATACAGGGGGAACACTGAGGCTTTCTTT
TRBV28	TRBD1	TRBJ2-7	many	CASTKPGGIYEQYF	TGTGCCAGCACCAAGCCAGGGGGCATATACGAGCAGTACTTC
TRBV25-1	-	TRBJ1-3	few	CASSDPGQILYF	TGTGCCAGCAGTGACCCCGGCCAGATTCTATATTTT
TRBV12-5	-	TRBJ1-3	-	CASGLNSGNTIYF	TGTGCTAGTGGTCTGAACTCTGGAAACACCATATATTTT
TRBV4-3	-	TRBJ2-1	-	CASSQGSDYNEQSF	TGCGCCAGCAGCCAAGGCTCGGACTACAATGAGCAGTCCTTC
TRBV7-9	TRBD1	TRBJ2-7	-	CASRYVGQGAYEQYF	TGTGCCAGCAGATATGTGGGACAGGGGGCCTACGAGCAGTACTTC
TRBV7-9	-	TRBJ1-2	-	CASSLDTGSNYGYTF	TGTGCCAGCAGCTTAGATACGGGTAGTAACTATGGCTACACCTTC
TRBV20-1	TRBD2	TRBJ2-2	-	CSARTSGRLTGELFF	TGCAGTGCTCGGACTAGCGGGAGACTAACCGGGGAGCTGTTTTTT
TRBV6-1	TRBD2	TRBJ2-2	-	CASSGSPSGRHGEQFF	TGTGCCAGCAGTGGCTCGCCCAGCGGGAGGCACGGGGAGCAGTTTTTT
TRBV7-2	-	TRBJ2-3	-	CASSSHGSDWGTDTQYF	TGTGCCAGCAGCTCCCACGGGTCGGACTGGGGCACAGATACGCAGTATTTT
TRBV6-2/TRBV6-3	-	TRBJ2-3	-	CASSYGLAPKTQVTDTQYF	TGTGCCAGCAGTTACGGGCTAGCCCCCAAAACACAGGTCACAGATACGCAGTATTTT
TRBV7-3	TRBD1	TRBJ2-1	few	CASSSHGQGIYNEQFF	TGTGCCAGCAGCTCCCACGGACAGGGGATATACAATGAGCAGTTCTTC
TRBV28	TRBD1	TRBJ2-4	-	CASSRQGAKNIQYF	TGTGCCAGCAGTCGACAGGGGGCTAAAAACATTCAGTACTTC
TRBV7-9	-	TRBJ2-3	-	CASSRLGRSTDTQYF	TGTGCCAGCAGCCGCTTAGGGCGGAGCACAGATACGCAGTATTTT
TRBV7-3	TRBD2	TRBJ2-1	many	CASSPGLAVYNEQFF	TGTGCCAGCAGTCCGGGACTAGCGGTTTACAATGAGCAGTTCTTC
TRBV4-1	TRBD2	TRBJ2-1	-	CASSQDLAGVSCSEQFF	TGCGCCAGCAGCCAAGATCTAGCGGGGGTATCCTGCAGTGAGCAGTTCTTC
TRBV28	TRBD1	TRBJ1-1	many	CASSPPGQGNTEAFF	TGTGCCAGCAGTCCCCCCGGACAGGGTAACACTGAAGCTTTCTTT
TRBV19	TRBD1	TRBJ1-1	-	CASSINRGDTEAFF	TGTGCCAGTAGTATCAACAGGGGCGATACTGAAGCTTTCTTT
TRBV6-2/TRBV6-3	-	TRBJ2-1	few	CASSRSVGYNEQFF	TGTGCCAGCAGTCGGAGCGTAGGCTACAATGAGCAGTTCTTC
TRBV29-1	-	TRBJ2-1	-	CSVTGSSYNEQFF	TGCAGCGTTACCGGGTCCTCCTACAATGAGCAGTTCTTC
TRBV5-4	-	TRBJ2-3	many	CASSLEQTDTQYF	TGTGCCAGCAGCTTGGAGCAGACAGATACGCAGTATTTT
TRBV6-1	TRBD1	TRBJ2-3	-	CASASYRGQGTDTQYF	TGTGCCAGCGCAAGTTATCGGGGACAGGGGACAGATACGCAGTATTTT
TRBV13	-	TRBJ2-7	few	CASSPERRAYEQYF	TGTGCCAGCAGCCCCGAGAGGAGGGCCTACGAGCAGTACTTC
TRBV24-1	TRBD1	TRBJ1-2	many	CATSDTDRYYGYTF	TGTGCCACCAGTGATACGGACAGGTACTATGGCTACACCTTC
TRBV28	TRBD1	TRBJ2-3	-	CASSLWGQATDTQYF	TGTGCCAGCAGTTTATGGGGACAGGCGACAGATACGCAGTATTTT
TRBV6-2/TRBV6-3	-	TRBJ2-2	few	CASLGFENTGELFF	TGTGCCAGCCTCGGTTTTGAAAACACCGGGGAGCTGTTTTTT
TRBV28	TRBD1	TRBJ1-2	many	CATGTEYGYTF	TGTGCCACCGGGACAGAGTATGGCTACACCTTC
TRBV3-1	-	TRBJ1-1	many	CASSFRTFSAFF	TGTGCCAGCAGCTTCCGGACCTTTTCAGCTTTCTTT
TRBV4-3	-	TRBJ1-1	once	CASSQDVLWTEAFF	TGCGCCAGCAGCCAAGATGTCCTATGGACTGAAGCTTTCTTT
TRBV20-1	-	TRBJ2-7	-	CSANGVEQYF	TGCAGTGCTAATGGGGTCGAGCAGTACTTC
TRBV19	-	TRBJ1-2	-	CASSIRPAGGYTF	TGTGCCAGTAGTATCCGCCCTGCGGGGGGCTACACCTTC
TRBV7-8	-	TRBJ1-1	-	CASSLVSEALF	TGTGCCAGCAGCTTAGTTTCTGAAGCTCTCTTT
TRBV5-4	TRBD1	TRBJ2-1	few	CASSLGTGGSNEQFF	TGTGCCAGCAGCCTTGGGACAGGGGGCTCCAATGAGCAGTTCTTC
TRBV6-8	-	TRBJ2-4	-	CASSTLACASAKNIQYF	TGTGCCAGCAGTACCCTAGCGTGCGCGAGTGCCAAAAACATTCAGTACTTC
TRBV2	-	TRBJ1-1	many	CASSVEGVNTEAFF	TGTGCCAGCAGTGTGGAGGGGGTGAACACTGAAGCTTTCTTT
TRBV18	-	TRBJ2-3	-	CASSPRPGTLLTDTQYF	TGTGCCAGCTCACCACGTCCCGGGACACTACTCACAGATACGCAGTATTTT
TRBV20-1	TRBD1	TRBJ2-7	-	CSADQGTGDYEQYF	TGCAGTGCCGATCAGGGGACAGGCGACTACGAGCAGTACTTC
TRBV9	-	TRBJ2-6	few	CASSLTGANVLTF	TGTGCCAGCAGCCTTACTGGGGCCAACGTCCTGACTTTC
TRBV7-2	-	TRBJ2-5	-	CASSSTTIQETQYF	TGTGCCAGCAGCTCGACTACGATACAAGAGACCCAGTACTTC
TRBV7-9	-	TRBJ2-1	-	CASSFDGPYNEQFF	TGTGCCAGCAGCTTTGACGGGCCGTACAATGAGCAGTTCTTC
TRBV20-1	TRBD2	TRBJ2-5	-	CSANVFGSGRIRETQYF	TGCAGTGCCAACGTATTCGGTAGCGGGAGAATTCGAGAGACCCAGTACTTC
TRBV7-8	TRBD1	TRBJ2-7	-	CASSNYRGAYEQYF	TGTGCCAGCAGCAATTACAGGGGCGCCTACGAGCAGTACTTC